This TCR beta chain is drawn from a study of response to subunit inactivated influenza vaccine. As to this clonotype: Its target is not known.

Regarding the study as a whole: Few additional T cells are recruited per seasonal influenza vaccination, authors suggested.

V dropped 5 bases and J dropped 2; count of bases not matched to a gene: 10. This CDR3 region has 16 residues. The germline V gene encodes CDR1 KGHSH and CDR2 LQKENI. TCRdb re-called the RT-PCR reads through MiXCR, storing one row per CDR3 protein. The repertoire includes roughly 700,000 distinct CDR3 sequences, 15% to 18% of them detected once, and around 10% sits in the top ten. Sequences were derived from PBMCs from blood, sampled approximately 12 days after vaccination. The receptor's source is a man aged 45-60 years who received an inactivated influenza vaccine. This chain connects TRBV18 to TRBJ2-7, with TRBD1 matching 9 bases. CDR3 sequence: CASSSRDRAKAYEQYF. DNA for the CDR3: TGTGCCAGCTCAAGCCGGGACAGGGCAAAGGCCTACGAGCAGTACTTC.